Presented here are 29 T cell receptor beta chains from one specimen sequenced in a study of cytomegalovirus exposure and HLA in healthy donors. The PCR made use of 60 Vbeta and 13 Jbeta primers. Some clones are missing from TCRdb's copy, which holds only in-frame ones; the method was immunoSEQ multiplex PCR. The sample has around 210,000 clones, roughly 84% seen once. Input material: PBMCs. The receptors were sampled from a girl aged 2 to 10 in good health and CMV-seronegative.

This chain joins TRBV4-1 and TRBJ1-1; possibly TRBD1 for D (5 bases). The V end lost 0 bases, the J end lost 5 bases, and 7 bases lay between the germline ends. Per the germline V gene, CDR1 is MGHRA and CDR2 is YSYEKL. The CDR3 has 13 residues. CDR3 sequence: CASSQDGGTEAFF. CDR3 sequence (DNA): TGCGCCAGCAGCCAAGACGGGGGAACTGAAGCTTTCTTT.

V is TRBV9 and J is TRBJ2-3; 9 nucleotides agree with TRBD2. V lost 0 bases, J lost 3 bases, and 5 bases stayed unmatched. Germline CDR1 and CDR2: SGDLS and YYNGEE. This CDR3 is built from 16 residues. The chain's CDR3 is CASSVGLRGGTDTQYF. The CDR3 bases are TGTGCCAGCAGCGTAGGTTTGCGGGGGGGGACAGATACGCAGTATTTT.

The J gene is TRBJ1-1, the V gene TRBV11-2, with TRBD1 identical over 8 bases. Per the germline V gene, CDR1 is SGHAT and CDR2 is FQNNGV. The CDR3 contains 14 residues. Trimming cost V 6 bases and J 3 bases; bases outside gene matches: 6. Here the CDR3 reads CASRRTGGHTEAFF. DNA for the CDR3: TGTGCCAGCAGGCGTACAGGGGGTCACACTGAAGCTTTCTTT. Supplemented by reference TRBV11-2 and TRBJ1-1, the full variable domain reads EAGVAQSPRYKIIEKRQSVAFWCNPISGHATLYWYQQILGQGPKLLIQFQNNGVVDDSQLPKDRFSAERLKGVDSTLKIQPAKLEDSAVYLCASRRTGGHTEAFFGQGTRLTVV.

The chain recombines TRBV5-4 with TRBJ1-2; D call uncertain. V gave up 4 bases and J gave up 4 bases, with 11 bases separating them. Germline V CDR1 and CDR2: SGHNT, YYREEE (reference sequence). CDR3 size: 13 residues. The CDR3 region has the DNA TGTGCCAGCAGCGGTCCGGTATTCTATGGCTACACCTTC. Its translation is CASSGPVFYGYTF.

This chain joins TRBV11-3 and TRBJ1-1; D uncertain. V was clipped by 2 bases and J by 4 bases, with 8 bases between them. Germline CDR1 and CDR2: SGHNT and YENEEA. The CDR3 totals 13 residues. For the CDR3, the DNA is TGTGCCAGCAGCTTAACCGAGGTCACTGAAGCTTTCTTT. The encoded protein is CASSLTEVTEAFF.

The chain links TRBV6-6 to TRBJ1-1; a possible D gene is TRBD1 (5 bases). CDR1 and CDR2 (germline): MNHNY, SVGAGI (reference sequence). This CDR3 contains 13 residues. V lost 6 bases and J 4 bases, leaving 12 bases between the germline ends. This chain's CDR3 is CASSPGGGTEAFF. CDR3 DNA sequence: TGTGCCAGCAGCCCTGGGGGGGGCACTGAAGCTTTCTTT.

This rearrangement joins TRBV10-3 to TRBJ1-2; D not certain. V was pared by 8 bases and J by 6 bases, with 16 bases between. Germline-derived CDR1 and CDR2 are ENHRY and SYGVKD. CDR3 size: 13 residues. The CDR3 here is CAIAGEPDHGYTF. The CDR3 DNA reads TGTGCCATCGCCGGAGAACCTGACCATGGCTACACCTTC.

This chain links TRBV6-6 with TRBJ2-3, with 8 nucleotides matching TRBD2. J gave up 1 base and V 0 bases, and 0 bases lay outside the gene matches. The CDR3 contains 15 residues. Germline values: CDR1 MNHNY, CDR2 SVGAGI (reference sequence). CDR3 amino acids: CASSYSTSGTDTQYF. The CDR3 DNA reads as TGTGCCAGCAGTTACTCGACTAGCGGCACAGATACGCAGTATTTT.

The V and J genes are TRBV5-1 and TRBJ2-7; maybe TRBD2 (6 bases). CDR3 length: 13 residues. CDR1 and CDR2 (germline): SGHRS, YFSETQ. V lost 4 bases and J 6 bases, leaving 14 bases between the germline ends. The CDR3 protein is CASSPGGGSEQYF. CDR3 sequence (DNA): TGCGCCAGCAGCCCTGGTGGGGGGTCCGAGCAGTACTTC.

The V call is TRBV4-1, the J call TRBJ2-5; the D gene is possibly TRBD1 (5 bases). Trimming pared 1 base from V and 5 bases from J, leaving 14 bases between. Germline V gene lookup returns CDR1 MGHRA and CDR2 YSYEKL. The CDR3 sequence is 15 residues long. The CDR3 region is CASSQATRVMETQYF. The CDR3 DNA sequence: TGCGCCAGCAGCCAAGCGACCAGGGTAATGGAGACCCAGTACTTC.

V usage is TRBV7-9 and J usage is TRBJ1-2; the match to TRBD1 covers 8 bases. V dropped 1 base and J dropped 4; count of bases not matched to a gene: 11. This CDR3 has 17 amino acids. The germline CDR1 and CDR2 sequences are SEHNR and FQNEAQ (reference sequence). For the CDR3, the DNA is TGTGCCAGCAGCTTAGGCCTTACCCAGGGGGCTACCTATGGCTACACCTTC. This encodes CASSLGLTQGATYGYTF.

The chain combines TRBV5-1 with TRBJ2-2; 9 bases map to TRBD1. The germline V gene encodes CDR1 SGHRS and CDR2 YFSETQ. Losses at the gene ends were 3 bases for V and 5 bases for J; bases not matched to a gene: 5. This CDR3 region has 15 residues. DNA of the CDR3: TGCGCCAGCAGCTCGGACAGGGGAAGGACCGGGGAGCTGTTTTTT. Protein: CASSSDRGRTGELFF. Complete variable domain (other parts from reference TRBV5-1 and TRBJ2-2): KAGVTQTPRYLIKTRGQQVTLSCSPISGHRSVSWYQQTPGQGLQFLFEYFSETQRNKGNFPGRFSGRQFSNSRSEMNVSTLELGDSALYLCASSSDRGRTGELFFGEGSRLTVL.

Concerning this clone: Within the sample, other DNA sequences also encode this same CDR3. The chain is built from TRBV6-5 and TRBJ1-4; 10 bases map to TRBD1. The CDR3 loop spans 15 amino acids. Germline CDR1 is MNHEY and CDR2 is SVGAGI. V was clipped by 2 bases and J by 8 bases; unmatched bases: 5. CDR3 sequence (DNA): TGTGCCAGCAGTTACGGGGACAGGGGATACGAAAAACTGTTTTTT. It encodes CASSYGDRGYEKLFF.

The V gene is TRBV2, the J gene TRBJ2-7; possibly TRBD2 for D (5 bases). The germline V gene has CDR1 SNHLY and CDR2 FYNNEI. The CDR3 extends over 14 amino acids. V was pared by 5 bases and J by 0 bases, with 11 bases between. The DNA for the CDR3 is TGTGCCAGCAGTCCTGGACTCTTCTCCTACGAGCAGTACTTC. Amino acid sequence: CASSPGLFSYEQYF.

The CDR3 sequence: CASSQDEGGRAKNIQYF. The CDR3, as DNA: TGTGCCAGCAGCCAAGATGAGGGAGGACGAGCCAAAAACATTCAGTACTTC. The chain joins TRBV4-2 to TRBJ2-4, with a weak D call TRBD2 (6 bases). The length of the CDR3 is 17 residues. The V gene's germline CDR1 is LGHNA and CDR2 YNFKEQ. The V and J ends lost 0 bases and 0 bases respectively, with 12 bases between them.

The chain's CDR3 is CASSLLAGEADTQYF. CDR3 sequence (DNA): TGTGCCAGCAGCTTACTAGCGGGGGAGGCAGATACGCAGTATTTT. This chain uses TRBV7-8 with TRBJ2-3, with 10 bases that match TRBD2. The CDR3 consists of 15 residues. V lost 2 bases to trimming and J lost 4 bases; unmatched junction nucleotides: 3. CDR1 SGHVS and CDR2 FQNEAQ come from the germline V gene. Using reference TRBV7-8 and TRBJ2-3 for the parts outside the CDR3, the full variable domain is GAGVSQSPRYKVAKRGQDVALRCDPISGHVSLFWYQQALGQGPEFLTYFQNEAQLDKSGLPSDRFFAERPEGSVSTLKIQRTQQEDSAVYLCASSLLAGEADTQYFGPGTRLTVL.

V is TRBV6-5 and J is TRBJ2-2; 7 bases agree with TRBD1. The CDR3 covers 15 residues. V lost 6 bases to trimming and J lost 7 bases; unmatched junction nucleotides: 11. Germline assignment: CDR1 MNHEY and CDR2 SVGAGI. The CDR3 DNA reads TGTGCCAGCAGCAAGGACAGGTTTTATGGCGGGGAGCTGTTTTTT. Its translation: CASSKDRFYGGELFF.

The CDR3 DNA reads as TGTGCCAGCAGACCAGAGGGACAGAACTATGGCTACACCTTC. It specifies CASRPEGQNYGYTF. V is TRBV5-5 and J is TRBJ1-2; TRBD1 matches 7 bases. Germline V lookup: CDR1 SGHKS, CDR2 YYEKEE (reference sequence). V was clipped by 5 bases and J by 2 bases; unmatched bases: 6. CDR3 length: 14 residues.

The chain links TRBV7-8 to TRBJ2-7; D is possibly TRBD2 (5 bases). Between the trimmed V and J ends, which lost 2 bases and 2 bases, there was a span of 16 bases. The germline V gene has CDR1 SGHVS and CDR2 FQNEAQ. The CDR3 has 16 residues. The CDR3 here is CASSLFRLAETYEQYF. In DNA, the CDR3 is TGTGCCAGCAGCTTATTTCGGCTAGCAGAAACCTACGAGCAGTACTTC.

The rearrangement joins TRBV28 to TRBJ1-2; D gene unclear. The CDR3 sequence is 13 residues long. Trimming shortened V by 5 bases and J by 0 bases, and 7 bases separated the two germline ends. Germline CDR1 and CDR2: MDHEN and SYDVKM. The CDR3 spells CASSPTPNYGYTF. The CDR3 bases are TGTGCCAGCAGTCCCACACCTAACTATGGCTACACCTTC.

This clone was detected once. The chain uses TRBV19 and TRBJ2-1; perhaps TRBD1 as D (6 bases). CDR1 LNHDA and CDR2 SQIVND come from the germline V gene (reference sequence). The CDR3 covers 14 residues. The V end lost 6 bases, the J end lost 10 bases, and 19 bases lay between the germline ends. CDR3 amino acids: CASRGGERQYEQFF. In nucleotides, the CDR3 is TGTGCCAGTAGAGGGGGTGAACGACAGTACGAGCAGTTCTTC.

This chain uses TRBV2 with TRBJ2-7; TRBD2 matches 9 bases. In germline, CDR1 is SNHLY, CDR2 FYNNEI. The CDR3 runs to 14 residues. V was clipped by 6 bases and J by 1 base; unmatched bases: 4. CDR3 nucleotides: TGTGCCAGCAGGGGGACTAGCTCATCCTACGAGCAGTACTTC. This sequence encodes CASRGTSSSYEQYF.

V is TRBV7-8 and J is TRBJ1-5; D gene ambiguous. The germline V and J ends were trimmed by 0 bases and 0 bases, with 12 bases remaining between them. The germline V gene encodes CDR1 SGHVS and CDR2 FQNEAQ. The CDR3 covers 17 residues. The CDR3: CASSLAPAGNSNQPQHF. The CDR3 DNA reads TGTGCCAGCAGCTTAGCGCCGGCGGGTAATAGCAATCAGCCCCAGCATTTT.

The CDR3 loop reads CVRSERAGVLTYEQYF. Here the CDR3 DNA reads TGTGTCAGAAGCGAACGGGCGGGAGTATTGACCTACGAGCAGTACTTC. This rearrangement joins TRBV7-5 to TRBJ2-7; the D call in the table, TRBD2, was not verified against the DNA. TRBV7-5 is a known pseudogene. The CDR3 is made up of 16 amino acids.

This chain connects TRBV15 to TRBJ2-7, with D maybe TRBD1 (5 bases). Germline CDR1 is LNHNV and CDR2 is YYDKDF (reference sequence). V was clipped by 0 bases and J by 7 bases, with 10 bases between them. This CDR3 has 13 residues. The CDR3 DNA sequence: TGTGCCACCAGCAGAGATCAGGGTAGGGAGCAGTACTTC. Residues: CATSRDQGREQYF.

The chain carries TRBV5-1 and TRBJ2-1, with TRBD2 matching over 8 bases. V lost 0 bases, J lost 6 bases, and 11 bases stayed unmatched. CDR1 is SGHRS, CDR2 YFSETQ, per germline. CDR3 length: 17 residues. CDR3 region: CASSLEREGLGGNEQFF. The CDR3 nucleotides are TGCGCCAGCAGCTTGGAACGGGAGGGCCTTGGGGGCAATGAGCAGTTCTTC.

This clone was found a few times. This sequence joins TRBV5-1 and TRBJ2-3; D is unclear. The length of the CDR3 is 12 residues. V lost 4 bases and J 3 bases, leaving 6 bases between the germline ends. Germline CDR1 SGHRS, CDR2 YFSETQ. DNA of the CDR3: TGCGCCAGCAGCGCTACTACAGATACGCAGTATTTT. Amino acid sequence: CASSATTDTQYF.

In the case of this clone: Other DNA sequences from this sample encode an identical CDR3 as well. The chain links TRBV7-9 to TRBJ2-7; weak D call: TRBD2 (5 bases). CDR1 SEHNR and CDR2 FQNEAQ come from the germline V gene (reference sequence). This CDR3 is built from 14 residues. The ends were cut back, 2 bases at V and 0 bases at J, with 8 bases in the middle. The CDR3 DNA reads TGTGCCAGCAGCTTACCGGGGAGCTCCTACGAGCAGTACTTC. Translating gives CASSLPGSSYEQYF. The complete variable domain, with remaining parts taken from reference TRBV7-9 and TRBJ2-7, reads DTGVSQNPRHKITKRGQNVTFRCDPISEHNRLYWYRQTLGQGPEFLTYFQNEAQLEKSRLLSDRFSAERPKGSFSTLEIQRTEQGDSAMYLCASSLPGSSYEQYFGPGTRLTVT.

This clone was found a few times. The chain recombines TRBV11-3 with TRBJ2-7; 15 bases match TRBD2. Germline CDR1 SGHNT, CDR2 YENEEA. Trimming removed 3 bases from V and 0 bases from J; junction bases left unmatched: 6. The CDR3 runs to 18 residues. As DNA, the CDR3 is TGTGCCAGCAGCTTCGGGACTAGCGGGGGGAAGATCTCCTACGAGCAGTACTTC. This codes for CASSFGTSGGKISYEQYF.